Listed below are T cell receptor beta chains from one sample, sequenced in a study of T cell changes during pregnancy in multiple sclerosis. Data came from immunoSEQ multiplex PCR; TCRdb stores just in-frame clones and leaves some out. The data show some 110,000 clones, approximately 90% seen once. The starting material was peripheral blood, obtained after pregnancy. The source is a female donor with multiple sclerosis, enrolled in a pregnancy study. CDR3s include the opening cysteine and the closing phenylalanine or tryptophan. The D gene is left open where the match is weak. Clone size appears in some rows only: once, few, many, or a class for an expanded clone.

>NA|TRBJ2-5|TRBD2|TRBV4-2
CASSQERGGGETQYF
TGTGCCAGCAGCCAAGAACGGGGGGGTGGGGAGACCCAGTACTTC
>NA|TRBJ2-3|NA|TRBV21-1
CATIPGGGNTQYF
TGTGCCACCATTCCGGGGGGGGGAAATACGCAGTATTTT
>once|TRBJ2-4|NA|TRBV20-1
CSAFRGDIQYF
TGCAGTGCCTTCAGGGGAGACATTCAGTACTTC
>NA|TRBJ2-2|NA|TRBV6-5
CASKRNPDSAGELFF
TGTGCCAGCAAGAGGAACCCGGACTCCGCCGGGGAGCTGTTTTTT
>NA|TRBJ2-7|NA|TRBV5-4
CASSSGTGNYEQYF
TGTGCCAGCAGCAGCGGGACAGGTAACTACGAGCAGTACTTC
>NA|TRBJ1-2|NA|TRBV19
CASSMEVTRSNGYTF
TGTGCCAGTAGTATGGAGGTCACGAGATCTAATGGCTACACCTTC
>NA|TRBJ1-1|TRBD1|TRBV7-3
CASSSTGGNTEAFF
TGTGCCAGCAGCTCGACAGGGGGGAACACTGAAGCTTTCTTT
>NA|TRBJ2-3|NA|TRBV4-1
CASSQRGPDTQYF
TGCGCCAGCAGCCAGCGAGGGCCAGATACGCAGTATTTT
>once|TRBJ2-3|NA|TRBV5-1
CASSLSTGSTDTQYF
TGCGCCAGCAGCTTGAGTACGGGGAGCACAGATACGCAGTATTTT
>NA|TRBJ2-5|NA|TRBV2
CASHGQGWALETQYF
TGTGCCAGCCACGGGCAGGGCTGGGCTTTAGAGACCCAGTACTTC
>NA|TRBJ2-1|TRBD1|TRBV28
CASSLGQGASEQFF
TGTGCCAGCAGTTTGGGACAGGGGGCAAGTGAGCAGTTCTTC
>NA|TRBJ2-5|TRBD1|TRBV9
CASSVAGGRLETQYF
TGTGCCAGCAGCGTAGCAGGGGGAAGGTTGGAGACCCAGTACTTC